The 29 T cell receptor beta chains presented below share a single source sample, sequenced in a study of lymphopenia after photon versus proton radiotherapy. Clones were read by immunoSEQ multiplex PCR, and TCRdb kept only the in-frame ones, dropping some. The data contain 150,000 to 200,000 clones, approximately 90% of them singletons. Specimen: peripheral blood, collected from a patient treated with photon-based radiotherapy. These receptor sequences come from a man aged 45-60 years with gastric cancer.

The genes are TRBV18 and TRBJ2-4, with D perhaps TRBD2 (6 bases). The length of the CDR3 is 12 residues. CDR1 is KGHSH, CDR2 LQKENI, per germline. With 2 bases removed from V and 8 bases from J, the gap between germline ends came to 7 bases. The CDR3 region is CASSPGGDIQYF. The CDR3 nucleotides read TGTGCCAGCTCACCAGGCGGGGACATTCAGTACTTC.

The chain carries TRBV28 and TRBJ1-1; D possibly corresponds to TRBD1 (6 bases). V was pared by 1 base and J by 1 base, with 10 bases between. Germline V gene lookup returns CDR1 MDHEN and CDR2 SYDVKM. The CDR3 totals 15 residues. CDR3 residues: CASSLSQGPNTEAFF. Here the CDR3 DNA reads TGTGCCAGCAGTTTATCCCAGGGGCCGAACACTGAAGCTTTCTTT.

V gene TRBV5-4 combines with J gene TRBJ2-1; 11 nucleotides line up with TRBD2. The germline V gene encodes CDR1 SGHNT and CDR2 YYREEE (reference sequence). The CDR3 runs 16 residues. After removal of 0 bases from V and 4 bases from J, the junction contained 3 bases not matched to a gene. For the CDR3, the DNA is TGTGCCAGCAGCTTGGGACTAGCGGGACGGTACAATGAGCAGTTCTTC. Its translation: CASSLGLAGRYNEQFF.

Only one count was recorded for this clone. The chain employs TRBV6-1 and TRBJ2-7, with TRBD1 identical over 11 bases. The V and J ends lost 4 bases and 6 bases, in that order; junction bases with no gene match: 11. Germline assignment: CDR1 MNHNS and CDR2 SASEGT. The CDR3 spans 16 residues. The CDR3 DNA sequence: TGTGCCAGCAGTGGAACCCGGGGGACAGGGGGTCTCGAGCAGTACTTC. Translated: CASSGTRGTGGLEQYF.

This clone was found a few times. The chain employs TRBV27 and TRBJ2-5; 7 bases agree with TRBD1. The J call may be incorrect, as the DNA end agrees better with TRBJ2-7. The germline V gene encodes CDR1 MNHEY and CDR2 SMNVEV (reference sequence). This CDR3 contains 15 residues. This CDR3 reads CASSTKGARVYEQYF. CDR3 DNA: TGTGCCAGCAGTACCAAGGGGGCCCGCGTATACGAGCAGTACTTC.

This sequence joins TRBV18 and TRBJ2-5; TRBD1 is a possible D gene (6 bases). The CDR3 spans 13 residues. Germline lookup yields CDR1 KGHSH and CDR2 LQKENI. Trimming took 5 bases from V and 5 from J, leaving 12 bases between them. The CDR3 loop reads CASSSNRVETQYF. The CDR3 bases are TGTGCCAGCTCATCCAACAGGGTGGAGACCCAGTACTTC.

The chain joins TRBV7-2 to TRBJ2-5, with 8 bases that match TRBD2. CDR1 is SGHTA and CDR2 is FQGNSA in the germline V gene. With 3 bases clipped from V and 7 bases from J, the junction kept 4 bases outside the gene matches. This CDR3 contains 13 residues. The CDR3 region has the DNA TGTGCCAGCAGCTTGACTAGCGTAGCGACCCAGTACTTC. Translation: CASSLTSVATQYF.

J is TRBJ1-1 and V is TRBV11-2; no clear D. The V and J ends lost 0 bases and 1 base respectively, with 12 bases between them. Germline-derived CDR1 and CDR2 are SGHAT and FQNNGV. This CDR3 has 16 amino acids. The CDR3 loop is CASSLDLSTSNTEAFF. The CDR3 DNA is TGTGCCAGCAGCTTAGATCTATCCACCTCGAACACTGAAGCTTTCTTT.

The chain has TRBV4-2 and TRBJ1-1; D is possibly TRBD1 (6 bases). Per germline, CDR1 LGHNA and CDR2 YNFKEQ. The V end was cut by 0 bases, the J end by 8 bases, with 7 bases between. This CDR3 comprises 12 residues. CDR3: CASSQDGQEAFF. The CDR3 region has the DNA TGTGCCAGCAGCCAAGACGGACAGGAAGCTTTCTTT.

V and J are TRBV5-1 and TRBJ1-1; 11 positions agree with TRBD1. The CDR3 totals 14 residues. V shed 5 bases and J 5 bases; nucleotides not matched to a gene: 5. Germline loops: CDR1 SGHRS, CDR2 YFSETQ. CDR3 coding DNA: TGCGCCAGCAGTCGGACAGGGGGCAGGACTGAAGCTTTCTTT. It specifies CASSRTGGRTEAFF.

The V call is TRBV6-1, the J call TRBJ2-1; possible D gene TRBD2, 6 bases. The CDR3 runs 14 residues. Germline V gene sequence: CDR1 MNHNS, CDR2 SASEGT. Trimming left V 7 bases short and J 1 base short, with 11 bases between. The CDR3 loop reads CASNPGTSYNEQFF. The CDR3 DNA reads TGTGCCAGCAATCCCGGGACTTCCTACAATGAGCAGTTCTTC.

The chain uses TRBV21-1 and TRBJ2-7. TRBV21-1 is given as a pseudogene. The CDR3 consists of 19 residues. The CDR3 is CASSKVYTLCRDPRYEQYF. The CDR3 DNA reads TGTGCCAGCAGCAAAGTTTATACTCTGTGCCGGGACCCGAGATACGAGCAGTACTTC.

CDR3 nucleotide sequence: TGTGCCAGCAGCTTAGTTGAAGGGGGGTTGACAGATACGCAGTATTTT. Its translation: CASSLVEGGLTDTQYF. The V gene is TRBV11-2, the J gene TRBJ2-3, with D possibly being TRBD1 or TRBD2 (6 bases each). This CDR3 has 16 residues. V lost 1 base and J lost 3, with 14 bases in between. Germline V lookup: CDR1 SGHAT, CDR2 FQNNGV.

The chain employs TRBV27 and TRBJ2-2; possibly TRBD1 or TRBD2 for D (5 bases each). Germline-derived CDR1 and CDR2 are MNHEY and SMNVEV (reference sequence). The CDR3 contains 16 residues. Trimming cost V 3 bases and J 7 bases, with 18 bases left between them. The chain's CDR3 is CASSFRPGTLGGELFF. CDR3 bases: TGTGCCAGCAGTTTCCGCCCCGGGACCCTCGGCGGGGAGCTGTTTTTT.

V and J are TRBV28 and TRBJ2-7; D is perhaps TRBD1 (6 bases). This CDR3 contains 15 residues. The germline CDR1 and CDR2 sequences are MDHEN and SYDVKM. The V end was cut by 7 bases, the J end by 2 bases, with 18 bases between. The CDR3: CASTSPGVGTYEQYF. The CDR3 nucleotides read TGTGCCAGCACTTCACCAGGGGTCGGAACCTACGAGCAGTACTTC.

The V and J genes are TRBV29-1 and TRBJ2-1, with 7 nucleotides matching TRBD2. V dropped 7 bases and J dropped 6; count of bases not matched to a gene: 18. Germline V CDR1 and CDR2: SQVTM, ANQGSEA. The CDR3 is 16 amino acids. In DNA, the CDR3 is TGCAGCGCCGCTGGCGGGGGACTGGGCCCTTTCAATGAGCAGTTCTTC. Translation gives CSAAGGGLGPFNEQFF.

The chain has TRBV7-2 and TRBJ2-7, with D possibly TRBD1 on 6 matching bases. Per germline, CDR1 SGHTA and CDR2 FQGNSA. Trimming removed 6 bases from V and 0 bases from J, with 9 bases in between. The CDR3 totals 13 residues. CDR3 sequence: CASSRGGSYEQYF. Written as DNA, the CDR3 is TGTGCCAGCAGTCGAGGGGGCTCCTACGAGCAGTACTTC.

The gene calls are TRBV30 and TRBJ2-2, with 12 nucleotides matching TRBD2. The CDR3 runs 18 residues. The junction had 10 bases not matched to a gene; V was cut back by 0 bases and J by 5 bases. Germline CDR1 is GTSNPN and CDR2 is SVGIG (reference sequence). CDR3 nucleotide sequence: TGTGCCTGGAGTGTAAGACGTTGGACTAGCGGGATGACCGGGGAGCTGTTTTTT. Translating it yields CAWSVRRWTSGMTGELFF.

The chain couples TRBV6-5 to TRBJ2-2; TRBD2 might be the D (5 bases). There are 13 residues in the CDR3. Germline V gene lookup returns CDR1 MNHEY and CDR2 SVGAGI. With 0 bases removed from V and 7 bases from J, the gap between germline ends came to 6 bases. The CDR3 nucleotides are TGTGCCAGCAGTTACTCGGAGGTCGGGGAGCTGTTTTTT. Residues: CASSYSEVGELFF.

The V and J genes are TRBV5-8 and TRBJ1-5; no reliable D call. CDR3 length: 13 residues. V lost 0 bases to trimming and J lost 1 base, with 2 bases between them. In germline, CDR1 is SGHTS, CDR2 YDEGEE. For the CDR3, the DNA is TGTGCCAGCAGCTTGGGGAGCAATCAGCCCCAGCATTTT. Its protein product is CASSLGSNQPQHF. Filled out from reference TRBV5-8 and TRBJ1-5, the complete variable domain reads EAGVTQSPTHLIKTRGQQATLRCSPISGHTSVYWYQQALGLGLQFLLWYDEGEERNRGNFPPRFSGRQFPNYSSELNVNALELEDSALYLCASSLGSNQPQHFGDGTRLSIL.

The chain joins TRBV7-2 to TRBJ2-3, with D possibly being TRBD1 (6 bases). The CDR3 sequence is 12 residues long. Germline CDR1 reads SGHTA; CDR2 reads FQGNSA. V shed 5 bases and J shed 5 bases, with 8 bases lying between them. The CDR3 region has the DNA TGTGCCAGCAGCCTGACAGGAGATACGCAGTATTTT. Its protein is CASSLTGDTQYF. Together with reference TRBV7-2 and TRBJ2-3, the CDR3 gives the full variable domain: GAGVSQSPSNKVTEKGKDVELRCDPISGHTALYWYRQSLGQGLEFLIYFQGNSAPDKSGLPSDRFSAERTGGSVSTLTIQRTQQEDSAVYLCASSLTGDTQYFGPGTRLTVL.

This chain links TRBV6-5 with TRBJ1-2; tentative D call: TRBD1 (6 bases). The V end was cut by 5 bases, the J end by 1 base, with 8 bases between. Per the germline V gene, CDR1 is MNHEY and CDR2 is SVGAGI. The CDR3 is 13 residues long. CDR3: CASSIQGNYGYTF. The CDR3, as DNA: TGTGCCAGCAGTATACAGGGTAACTATGGCTACACCTTC.

V gene TRBV11-2 combines with J gene TRBJ2-4; 9 nucleotides align to TRBD1. CDR1 is SGHAT, CDR2 FQNNGV, per germline. This CDR3 comprises 15 residues. V was clipped by 5 bases and J by 8 bases; unmatched bases: 10. The CDR3 loop is CASSRIRDREYIQYF. In nucleotides, the CDR3 is TGTGCCAGCAGCCGAATCCGGGACAGGGAATACATTCAGTACTTC.

This rearrangement joins TRBV28 to TRBJ2-5; weak D call: TRBD1 (5 bases). Germline assignment: CDR1 MDHEN and CDR2 SYDVKM. The germline V and J ends were trimmed by 7 bases and 5 bases, with 14 bases remaining between them. This CDR3 is built from 13 residues. The CDR3 region is CASTSGQWETQYF. The CDR3 DNA follows: TGTGCCAGCACTTCAGGGCAGTGGGAGACCCAGTACTTC.

In its sample, this clone was seen a few times. The rearrangement uses TRBV7-2 and TRBJ1-4; weak D call: TRBD1 (5 bases). Trimming left V 4 bases short and J 7 bases short, with 19 bases between. Germline values: CDR1 SGHTA, CDR2 FQGNSA. This CDR3 contains 16 residues. CDR3 coding DNA: TGTGCCAGCAGCTCATCCTCCGGGACCGTGGGTGAAAAACTGTTTTTT. Translation gives CASSSSSGTVGEKLFF.

CDR3 loop: CASSLGPDRVNTEAFF. Written as DNA, the CDR3 is TGTGCCAGCAGCTTGGGGCCCGACAGGGTAAACACTGAAGCTTTCTTT. The chain couples TRBV5-5 to TRBJ1-1; 7 bases line up with TRBD1. The V segment lost 0 bases and the J segment 2 bases; nucleotides outside the gene matches: 7. CDR3 length: 16 residues. From germline, CDR1 is SGHKS and CDR2 YYEKEE (reference sequence).

The chain uses TRBV5-5 and TRBJ2-1, with D possibly called TRBD1 or TRBD2 (5 bases each). The CDR3 contains 15 residues. V was trimmed by 4 bases and J by 5 bases, leaving 16 bases between them. CDR1 SGHKS and CDR2 YYEKEE come from the germline V gene (reference sequence). The CDR3 nucleotides are TGTGCCAGCAGCCGAGGGCAGGGAATGGACAATGAGCAGTTCTTC. Amino acid sequence: CASSRGQGMDNEQFF.

The chain joins TRBV4-1 to TRBJ2-3, with D hard to call. The CDR3 extends over 14 amino acids. The germline gives CDR1 MGHRA, CDR2 YSYEKL. V was clipped by 6 bases and J by 0 bases, with 10 bases between them. The CDR3 nucleotides are TGCGCCAGCAGTCGAGGAGCTAGCACAGATACGCAGTATTTT. Residues: CASSRGASTDTQYF.

The CDR3 loop reads CSVGGAGQPQHF. The CDR3 DNA reads TGCAGCGTTGGGGGGGCAGGGCAGCCCCAGCATTTT. The chain links TRBV29-1 to TRBJ1-5; a possible D gene is TRBD1 (6 bases). V was clipped by 4 bases and J by 7 bases, with 11 bases between them. Germline-derived CDR1 and CDR2 are SQVTM and ANQGSEA. The CDR3 has 12 residues.